This T cell receptor (beta chain) was captured by sequencing in a study of control samples from healthy donors and cancer patients. Sequencing used immunoSEQ multiplex PCR; TCRdb keeps in-frame clones, though not all of them. Of approximately 120,000 clones in the sample, less than 90% were seen once. The germline V gene encodes CDR1 SQVTM and CDR2 ANQGSEA. V dropped 4 bases and J dropped 1; count of bases not matched to a gene: 5. CDR3 length: 14 residues. The TCR comes from a man younger than 35 in good health. Input material: blood. This sequence joins TRBV29-1 and TRBJ2-7; 9 bases match TRBD1. In DNA form, the CDR3 reads TGCAGCGTTGTATTGGACAGGGGTTCCTACGAGCAGTACTTC. As protein: CSVVLDRGSYEQYF.